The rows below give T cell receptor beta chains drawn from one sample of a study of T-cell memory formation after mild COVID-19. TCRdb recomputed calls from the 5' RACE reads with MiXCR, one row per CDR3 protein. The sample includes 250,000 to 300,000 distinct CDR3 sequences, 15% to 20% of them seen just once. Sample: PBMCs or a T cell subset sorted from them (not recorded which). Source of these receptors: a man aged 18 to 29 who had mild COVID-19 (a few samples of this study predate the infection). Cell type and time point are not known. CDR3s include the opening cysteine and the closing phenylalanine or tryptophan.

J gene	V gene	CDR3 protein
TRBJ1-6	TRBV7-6	CASSHHEANSPLHF
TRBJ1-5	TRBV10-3	CAISESDGQPQHF
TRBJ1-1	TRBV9	CASSVDGTASEAFF
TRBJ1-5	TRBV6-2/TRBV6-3	CASSFHNPRGRNQPQHF
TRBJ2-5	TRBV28	CASSPRTEETQYF
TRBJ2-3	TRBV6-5	CASSYQGALADTQYF
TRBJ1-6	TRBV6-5	CASSYRAPSPLHF
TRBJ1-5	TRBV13	CASSLGGDQPQHF
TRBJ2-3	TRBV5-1	CASSLVDRGRRTDTQYF
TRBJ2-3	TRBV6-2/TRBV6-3	CASSYMLAGRSDDTQYF
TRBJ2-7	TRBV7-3	CASSRGSPPYEQYF
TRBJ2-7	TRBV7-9	CASSQRQGVFHEQYF
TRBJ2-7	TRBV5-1	CASSLGQGVAYEQYF
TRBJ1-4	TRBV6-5	CASSYSTTNEKLFF
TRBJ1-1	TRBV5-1	CASSLVPAEAFF
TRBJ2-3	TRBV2	CANQVTQYF
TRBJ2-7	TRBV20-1	CSASRGGWSEQYF
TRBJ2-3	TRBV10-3	CAISEPDRDSTYTQYF
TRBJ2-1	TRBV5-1	CASSAGTSNYNEQFF
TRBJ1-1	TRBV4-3	CASSQDLRGWTEAFF
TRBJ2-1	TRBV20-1	CSATRQPAYNEQFF
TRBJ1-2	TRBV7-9	CASSQERGYTF
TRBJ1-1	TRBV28	CALGGGMDTEAFF
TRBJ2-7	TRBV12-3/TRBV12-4	CASSSGWGQYF
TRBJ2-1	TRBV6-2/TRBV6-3	CASRRAGTSGGLQFF
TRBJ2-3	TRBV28	CASSLLAGALNYYTDTQYF
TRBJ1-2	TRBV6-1	CASSEVQSSYYGYTF
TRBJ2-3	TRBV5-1	CASNPGTDLTDTQYF
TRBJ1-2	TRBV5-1	CASSLEEANYGYTF
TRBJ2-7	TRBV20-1	CSARATLLPGLSYEQYF
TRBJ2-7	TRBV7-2	CARSFYYEQYF
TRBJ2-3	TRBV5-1	CASSLAHRGGTDTQYF
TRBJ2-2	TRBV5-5	CASSPGTGDGELFF
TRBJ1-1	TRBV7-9	CASSLVITEAFF
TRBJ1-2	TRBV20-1	CSARVPGQGFGGYTF
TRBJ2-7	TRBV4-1	CASSQFSDGTYEQYF
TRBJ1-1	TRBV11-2	CASSLVHSTEAFF
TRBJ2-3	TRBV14	CASGPSRTRTDTQYF
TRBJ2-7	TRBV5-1	CASSYGGAGQKGYEQYF
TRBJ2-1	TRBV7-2	CASSSEDSGEQFF
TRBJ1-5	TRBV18	CASSLGQSLNQPQHF
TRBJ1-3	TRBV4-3	CASSQDRGAGNTIYF
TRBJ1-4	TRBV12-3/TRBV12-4	CASSSGTGLSEKLFF
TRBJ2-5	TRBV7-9	CASSPQRGGQETQYF
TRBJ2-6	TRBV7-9	CASSSGTGGQWVLTF
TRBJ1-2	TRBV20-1	CSAPPGGAGENYGYTF
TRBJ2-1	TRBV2	CASSAAPISEPFF
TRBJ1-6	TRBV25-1	CASSEGAPLHF
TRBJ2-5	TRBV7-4	CANPGIETQYF
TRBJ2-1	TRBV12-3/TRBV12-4	CASSFAGGYNEQFF
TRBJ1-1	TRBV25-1	CASRRGGGTEAFF
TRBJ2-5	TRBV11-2	CASKRRGAETQYF
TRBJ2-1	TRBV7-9	CASGGTYNEQFF
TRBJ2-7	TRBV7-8	CASSFNRDSYEQYF
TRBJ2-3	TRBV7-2	CASSPTWTGGTDTQYF
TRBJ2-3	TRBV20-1	CSAREAGETQYF
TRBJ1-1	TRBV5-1	CASSLDGQALNTEAFF